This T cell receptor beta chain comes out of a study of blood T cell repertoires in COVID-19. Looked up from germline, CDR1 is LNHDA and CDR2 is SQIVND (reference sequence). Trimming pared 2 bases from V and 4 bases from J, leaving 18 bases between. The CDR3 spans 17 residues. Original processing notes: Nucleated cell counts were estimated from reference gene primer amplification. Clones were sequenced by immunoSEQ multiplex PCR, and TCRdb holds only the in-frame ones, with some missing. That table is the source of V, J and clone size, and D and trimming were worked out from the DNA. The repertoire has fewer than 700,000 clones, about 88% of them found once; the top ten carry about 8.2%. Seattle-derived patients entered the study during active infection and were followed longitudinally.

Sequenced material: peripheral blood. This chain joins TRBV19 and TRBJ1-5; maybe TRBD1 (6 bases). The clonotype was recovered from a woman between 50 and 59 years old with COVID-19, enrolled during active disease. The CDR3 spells CASSIKRGTTPNQPQHF. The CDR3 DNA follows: TGTGCCAGTAGTATAAAGAGGGGGACGACCCCTAATCAGCCCCAGCATTTT.